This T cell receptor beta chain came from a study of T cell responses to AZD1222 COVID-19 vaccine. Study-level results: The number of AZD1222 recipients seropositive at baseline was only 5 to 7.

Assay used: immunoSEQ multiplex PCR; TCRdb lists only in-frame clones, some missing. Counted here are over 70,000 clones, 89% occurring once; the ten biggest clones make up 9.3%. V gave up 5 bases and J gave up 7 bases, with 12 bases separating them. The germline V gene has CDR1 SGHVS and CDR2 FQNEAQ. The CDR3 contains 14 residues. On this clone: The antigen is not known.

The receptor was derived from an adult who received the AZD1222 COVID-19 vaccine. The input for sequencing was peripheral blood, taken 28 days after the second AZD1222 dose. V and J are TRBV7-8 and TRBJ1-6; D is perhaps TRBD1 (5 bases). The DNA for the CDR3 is TGTGCCAGCAGCCTCAGCGGGGGAAATTCACCCCTCCACTTT. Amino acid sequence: CASSLSGGNSPLHF.